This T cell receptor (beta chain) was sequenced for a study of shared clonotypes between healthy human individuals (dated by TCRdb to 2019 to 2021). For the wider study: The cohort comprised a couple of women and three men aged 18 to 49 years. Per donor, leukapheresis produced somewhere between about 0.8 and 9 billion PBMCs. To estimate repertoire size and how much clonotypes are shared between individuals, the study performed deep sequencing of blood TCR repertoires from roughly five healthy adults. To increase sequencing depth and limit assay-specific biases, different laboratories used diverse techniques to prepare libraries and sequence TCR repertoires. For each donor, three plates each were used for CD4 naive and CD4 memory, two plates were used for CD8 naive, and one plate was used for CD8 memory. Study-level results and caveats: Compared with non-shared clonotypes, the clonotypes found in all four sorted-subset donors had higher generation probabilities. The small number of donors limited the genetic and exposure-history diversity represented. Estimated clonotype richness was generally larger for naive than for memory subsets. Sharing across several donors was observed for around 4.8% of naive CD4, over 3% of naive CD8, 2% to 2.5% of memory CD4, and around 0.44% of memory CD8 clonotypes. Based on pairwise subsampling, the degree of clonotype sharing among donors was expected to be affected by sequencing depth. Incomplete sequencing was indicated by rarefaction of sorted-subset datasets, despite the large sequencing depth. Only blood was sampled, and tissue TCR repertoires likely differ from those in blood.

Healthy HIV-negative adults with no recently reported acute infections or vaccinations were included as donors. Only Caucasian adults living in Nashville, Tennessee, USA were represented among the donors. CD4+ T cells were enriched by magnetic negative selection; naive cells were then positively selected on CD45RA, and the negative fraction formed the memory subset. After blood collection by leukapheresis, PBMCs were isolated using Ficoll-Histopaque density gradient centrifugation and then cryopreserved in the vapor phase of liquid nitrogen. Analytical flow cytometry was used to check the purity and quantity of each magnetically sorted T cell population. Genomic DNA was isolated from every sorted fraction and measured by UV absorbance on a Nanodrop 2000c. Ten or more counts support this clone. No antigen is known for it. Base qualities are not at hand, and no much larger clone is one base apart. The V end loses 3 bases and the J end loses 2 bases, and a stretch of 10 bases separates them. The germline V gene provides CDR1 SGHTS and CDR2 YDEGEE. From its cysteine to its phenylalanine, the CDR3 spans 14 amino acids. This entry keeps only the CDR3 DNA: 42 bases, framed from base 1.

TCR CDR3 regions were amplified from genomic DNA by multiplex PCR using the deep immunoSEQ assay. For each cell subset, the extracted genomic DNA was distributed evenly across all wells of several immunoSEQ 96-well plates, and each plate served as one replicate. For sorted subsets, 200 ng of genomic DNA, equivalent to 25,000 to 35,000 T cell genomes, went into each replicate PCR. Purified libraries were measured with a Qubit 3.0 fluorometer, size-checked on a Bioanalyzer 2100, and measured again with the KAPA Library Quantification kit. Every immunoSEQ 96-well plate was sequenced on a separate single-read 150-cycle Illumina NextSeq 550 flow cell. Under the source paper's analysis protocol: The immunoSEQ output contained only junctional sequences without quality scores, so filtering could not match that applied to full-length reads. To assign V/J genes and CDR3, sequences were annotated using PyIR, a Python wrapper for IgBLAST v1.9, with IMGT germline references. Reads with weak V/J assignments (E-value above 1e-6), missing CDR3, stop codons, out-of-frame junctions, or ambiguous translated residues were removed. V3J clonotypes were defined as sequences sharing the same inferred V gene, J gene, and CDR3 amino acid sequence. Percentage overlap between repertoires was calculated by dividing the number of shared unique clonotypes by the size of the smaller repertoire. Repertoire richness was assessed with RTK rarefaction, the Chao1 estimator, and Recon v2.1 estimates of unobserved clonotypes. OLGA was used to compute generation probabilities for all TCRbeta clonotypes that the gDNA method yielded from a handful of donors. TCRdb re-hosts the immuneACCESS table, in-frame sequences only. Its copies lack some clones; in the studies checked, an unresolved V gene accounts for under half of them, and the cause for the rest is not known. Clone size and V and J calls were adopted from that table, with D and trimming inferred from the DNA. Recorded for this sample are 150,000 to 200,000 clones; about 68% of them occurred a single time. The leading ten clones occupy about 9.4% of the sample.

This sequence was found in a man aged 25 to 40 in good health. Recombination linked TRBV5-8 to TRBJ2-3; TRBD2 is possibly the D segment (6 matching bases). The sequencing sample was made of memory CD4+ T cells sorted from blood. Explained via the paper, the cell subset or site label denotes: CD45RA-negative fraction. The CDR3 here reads CASSSGLITDTQYF. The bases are TGTGCCAGCAGCTCGGGACTTATCACAGATACGCAGTATTTT.